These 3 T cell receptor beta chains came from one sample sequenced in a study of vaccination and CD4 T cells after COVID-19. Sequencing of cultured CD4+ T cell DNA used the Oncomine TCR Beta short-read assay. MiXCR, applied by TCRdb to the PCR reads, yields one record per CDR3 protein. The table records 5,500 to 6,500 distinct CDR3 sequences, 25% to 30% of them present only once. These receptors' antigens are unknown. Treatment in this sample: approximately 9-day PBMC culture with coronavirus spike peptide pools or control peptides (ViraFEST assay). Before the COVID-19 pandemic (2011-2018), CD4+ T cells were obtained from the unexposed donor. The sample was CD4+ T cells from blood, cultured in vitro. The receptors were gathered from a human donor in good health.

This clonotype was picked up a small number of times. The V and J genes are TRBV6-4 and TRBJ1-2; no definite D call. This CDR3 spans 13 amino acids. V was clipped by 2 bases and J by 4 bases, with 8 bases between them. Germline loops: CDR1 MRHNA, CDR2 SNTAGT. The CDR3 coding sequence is TGTGCCAGCAGTGACGAGTATAGCTATGGCTACACCTTC. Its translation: CASSDEYSYGYTF.

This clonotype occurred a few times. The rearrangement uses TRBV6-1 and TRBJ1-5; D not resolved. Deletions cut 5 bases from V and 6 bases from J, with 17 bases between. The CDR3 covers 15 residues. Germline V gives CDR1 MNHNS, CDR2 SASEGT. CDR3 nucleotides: TGTGCCAGCAGTCAGGCGACCGATGGTCTTCAGCCCCAGCATTTT. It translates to CASSQATDGLQPQHF.

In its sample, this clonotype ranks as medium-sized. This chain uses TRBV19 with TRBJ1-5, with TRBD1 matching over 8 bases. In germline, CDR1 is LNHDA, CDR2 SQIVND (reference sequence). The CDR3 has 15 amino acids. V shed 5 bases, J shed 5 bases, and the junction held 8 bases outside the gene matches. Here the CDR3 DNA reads TGTGCCAGTAGTGCCACAGGGGGGGCACATCAGCCCCAGCATTTT. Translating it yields CASSATGGAHQPQHF.